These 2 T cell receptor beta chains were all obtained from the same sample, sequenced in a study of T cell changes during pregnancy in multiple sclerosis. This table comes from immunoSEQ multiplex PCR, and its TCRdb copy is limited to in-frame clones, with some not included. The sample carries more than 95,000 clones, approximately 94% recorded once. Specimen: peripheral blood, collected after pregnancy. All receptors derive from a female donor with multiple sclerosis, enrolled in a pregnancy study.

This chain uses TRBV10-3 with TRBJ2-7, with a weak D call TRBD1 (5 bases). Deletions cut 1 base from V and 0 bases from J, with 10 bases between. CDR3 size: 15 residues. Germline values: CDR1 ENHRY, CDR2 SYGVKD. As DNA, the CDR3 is TGTGCCATCAGTGAGTTGGCAGGGAACTCCTACGAGCAGTACTTC. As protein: CAISELAGNSYEQYF.

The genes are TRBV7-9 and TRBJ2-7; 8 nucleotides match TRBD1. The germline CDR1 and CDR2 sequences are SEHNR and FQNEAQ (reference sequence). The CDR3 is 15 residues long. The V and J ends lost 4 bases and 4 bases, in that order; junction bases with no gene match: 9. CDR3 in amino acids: CASSSRTGQGYEQYF. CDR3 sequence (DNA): TGTGCCAGCAGCTCGAGGACAGGGCAGGGGTACGAGCAGTACTTC.